These T cell receptor beta chains were read from a single sample in a study of blood T cell repertoires in COVID-19. Sequenced by immunoSEQ multiplex PCR; TCRdb stores in-frame clones only, minus some. This sample has about 400,000 clones, with around 90% found just once. The sample taken for sequencing was PBMCs or T cells enriched from blood (not recorded which). All receptors derive from a middle-aged woman with acute COVID-19. The CDR3 runs from the conserved cysteine through the conserved F or W. A D gene is named only where the DNA matches it firmly. A clone size is listed for some rows: how often the clone was seen (once, few, many), or a class if it is expanded.

>-|few|TRBV6-5|TRBJ2-7
TGTGCCAGCAGTTACTCGGCTACCGGGTTTCGATACTTC
CASSYSATGFRYF
>-|-|TRBV30|TRBJ2-1
TGTGCCTGGAGTGGAGGGATCGATTACAATGAGCAGTTCTTC
CAWSGGIDYNEQFF
>TRBD1|-|TRBV20-1|TRBJ1-2
TGCAGTGCTAGTCGACAGGGCCATGGCTACACCTTC
CSASRQGHGYTF
>TRBD1|-|TRBV10-3|TRBJ1-2
TGTGCCATCAGTGAGACAGGGGGTAACTATGGCTACACCTTC
CAISETGGNYGYTF
>TRBD1|few|TRBV11-2|TRBJ2-2
TGTGCCAGCAGCCCCGGGACAGGGAACAGGGAGCTGTTTTTT
CASSPGTGNRELFF
>TRBD1|-|TRBV7-9|TRBJ1-3
TGTGCCAGCAGCTTAGCGCGGACAGGGCCTGGAAACACCATATATTTT
CASSLARTGPGNTIYF
>TRBD1|once|TRBV5-1|TRBJ1-3
TGCGCCAGCACAGGGACAGGAAACTCTGGAAACACCATATATTTT
CASTGTGNSGNTIYF
>-|-|TRBV10-1|TRBJ2-3
TGCGCCAGCGGTCCTAGGAGCACAGATACGCAGTATTTT
CASGPRSTDTQYF
>TRBD2|-|TRBV18|TRBJ2-7
TGTGCCAGCTCACCATCTAGCGGGGGGATCCGGGAGCAGTACTTC
CASSPSSGGIREQYF
>-|-|TRBV6-5|TRBJ2-7
TGTGCCAGCAGTCCAGACAGCCTCCTAAGCTACGAGCAGTACTTC
CASSPDSLLSYEQYF
>-|-|TRBV6-6|TRBJ1-1
TGTGCCAGCAGTTACCCCCACAGTAACACTGAAGCTTTCTTT
CASSYPHSNTEAFF
>-|few|TRBV19|TRBJ1-1
TGTGCCAGTATGGGTCCAGCGGGAGACACTGAAGCTTTCTTT
CASMGPAGDTEAFF
>-|-|TRBV29-1|TRBJ1-2
TGCAGCGTTGACCGGACACGGATGGGCTATGGCTACACCTTC
CSVDRTRMGYGYTF
>-|-|TRBV30|TRBJ2-7
TGTGCCTGGAGTTTAGGGGCCCACGAGCAGTACTTC
CAWSLGAHEQYF
>TRBD2|-|TRBV11-2|TRBJ2-1
TGTGCCAGCAGCGGGCGGACTAGCGGGGGCCCTTCCTCCTACAATGAGCAGTTCTTC
CASSGRTSGGPSSYNEQFF
>TRBD1|-|TRBV28|TRBJ2-1
TGTGCCAGCAGCTTATCGGCCGGGACAGGGCCATACAATGAGCAGTTCTTC
CASSLSAGTGPYNEQFF
>-|-|TRBV19|TRBJ1-1
TGTGCCAGTAGTGAGACATGGAACACTGAAGCTTTCTTT
CASSETWNTEAFF
>-|-|TRBV24-1|TRBJ2-2
TGTGCCACCAGTGATTTTACCAGGACACTTAACCCCGGGGAGCTGTTTTTT
CATSDFTRTLNPGELFF
>TRBD2|-|TRBV5-1|TRBJ2-7
TGCGCCAGCAGCGTAGCGGGGAGCGCTGCGGCAATCCACGAGCAGTACTTC
CASSVAGSAAAIHEQYF
>TRBD1|-|TRBV6-5|TRBJ1-2
TGTGCCAGCAGTTACGGTTGGACAGGGTGGGGCTACACCTTC
CASSYGWTGWGYTF
>-|-|TRBV5-5|TRBJ1-1
TGTGCCAGCAGCTTTCAGGAGGGCACTGAAGCTTTCTTT
CASSFQEGTEAFF
>TRBD1|-|TRBV5-1|TRBJ2-7
TGCGCCAGCAGCTTGGCCGCAGGGGGCACCTACGAGCAGTACTTC
CASSLAAGGTYEQYF
>-|-|TRBV3-1/TRBV3-2|TRBJ2-1
TGTGCCAGCAGCCAAGGTCCGGCGAGCGCCTACAATGAGCAGTTCTTC
CASSQGPASAYNEQFF
>-|few|TRBV11-3|TRBJ2-1
TGTGCCAGCAGCTTAGGCGGGGGCAGCTCCTACAATGAGCAGTTCTTC
CASSLGGGSSYNEQFF
>TRBD2|-|TRBV24-1|TRBJ2-5
TGTGCCACCAGTCTGACTAGCGGGGGTATGGAGACCCAGTACTTC
CATSLTSGGMETQYF
>-|-|TRBV5-1|TRBJ1-1
TGCGCCAGCAGCGTGGGAGGGGGTAACACTGAAGCTTTCTTT
CASSVGGGNTEAFF
>-|-|TRBV30|TRBJ1-3
TGTGCCTGGAGTGCCCTGGGGGGCACCATATATTTT
CAWSALGGTIYF
>-|-|TRBV4-1|TRBJ1-3
TGCGCCAGCAGCCAAGGGACACCTAGAAAACCAGGAAACACCATATATTTT
CASSQGTPRKPGNTIYF
>TRBD1|-|TRBV14|TRBJ2-5
TGTGCCAGCAGCCATAAAATCCCGGGACAGGGAAGGGAGACCCAGTACTTC
CASSHKIPGQGRETQYF
>TRBD1|-|TRBV18|TRBJ1-4
TGTGCCAGCTCACCAACCCCCCGACAGGGAACTAATGAAAAACTGTTTTTT
CASSPTPRQGTNEKLFF
>-|once|TRBV19|TRBJ2-1
TGTGCCAGTAGTATGTGGGGGGGCCGGGTTGAGCAGTTCTTC
CASSMWGGRVEQFF
>-|-|TRBV19|TRBJ1-5
TGTGCCAGTAGACCGACAGGTTACAATCAGCCCCAGCATTTT
CASRPTGYNQPQHF
>TRBD1|-|TRBV5-6|TRBJ2-7
TGTGCCAGCAGCCCGACGGACAGGAACAATTACGAGCAGTACTTC
CASSPTDRNNYEQYF
>TRBD1|-|TRBV10-3|TRBJ1-1
TGTGCCATCGGAGACGGGACAGGGGGCGCGCACACTGAAGCTTTCTTT
CAIGDGTGGAHTEAFF
>TRBD1|-|TRBV5-1|TRBJ2-6
TGCGCCAGCAGCACCGGACAGGGACAAACTGGGGCCAACGTCCTGACTTTC
CASSTGQGQTGANVLTF
>TRBD1|-|TRBV2|TRBJ2-2
TGTGCCAGCAGTGGGGTAGAGCTAGGGACAGTGGGCACCGGGGAGCTGTTTTTT
CASSGVELGTVGTGELFF
>-|-|TRBV5-5|TRBJ1-4
TGTGCCAGCACGTGGAACAGAAATGAAAAACTGTTTTTT
CASTWNRNEKLFF
>-|-|TRBV12-3/TRBV12-4|TRBJ2-7
TGTGCCAGTCGCTCGGACAGCTACGAGCAGTACTTC
CASRSDSYEQYF
>TRBD1|-|TRBV5-4|TRBJ1-6
TGTGCCAGCAGCTTGACAGGGGGCAGGTCACCCCTCCACTTT
CASSLTGGRSPLHF
>-|-|TRBV5-1|TRBJ2-2
TGCGCCAGCGAAGGTGGGCTACGTACCGGGGAGCTGTTTTTT
CASEGGLRTGELFF
>-|-|TRBV5-1|TRBJ2-1
TGCGCCAGCAGCTTGGGAGGGAGCTCCTACAATGAGCAGTTCTTC
CASSLGGSSYNEQFF
>TRBD2|-|TRBV7-9|TRBJ2-3
TGTGCCAGCAGCTTCAAGCGGGGGCCAAACGAAGCTAGCACAGATACGCAGTATTTT
CASSFKRGPNEASTDTQYF
>TRBD1|-|TRBV24-1|TRBJ2-3
TGTGCCACCAGCCCGGACAGGGGGAGGACAGATACGCAGTATTTT
CATSPDRGRTDTQYF
>TRBD1|once|TRBV15|TRBJ2-2
TGTGCCACCAGCAGAGGGCCCACAGGGGCCGGGGAGCTGTTTTTT
CATSRGPTGAGELFF
>TRBD1|-|TRBV2|TRBJ1-1
TGTGCCAGCAGCGCCGACAGGGGGAACACTGAAGCTTTCTTT
CASSADRGNTEAFF
>TRBD2|-|TRBV2|TRBJ2-1
TGTGCCAGCAGTGTACTAGCGGGGGGCTATGAGCAGTTCTTC
CASSVLAGGYEQFF
>-|few|TRBV2|TRBJ1-4
TGTGCCAGCAAAACAGCAACTAATGAAAAACTGTTTTTT
CASKTATNEKLFF
>TRBD1|-|TRBV29-1|TRBJ2-3
TGCAGCGCGGACAGGGAATCGTCAAATACGCAGTATTTT
CSADRESSNTQYF
>-|-|TRBV30|TRBJ1-6
TGTGCCTGGGGCCGCGGGTCCTATAATTCACCCCTCCACTTT
CAWGRGSYNSPLHF
>-|-|TRBV13|TRBJ1-3
TGTGCCAGCAGCTATGGACAGGGAAACACCATATATTTT
CASSYGQGNTIYF
>-|-|TRBV5-1|TRBJ2-1
TGCGCCAGCAGCTTGTGGGAGGATGAGCAGTTCTTC
CASSLWEDEQFF
>-|-|TRBV6-5|TRBJ1-2
TGTGCCAGCAGTTACGGCAGGGGCTTTCGGTATGGCTACACCTTC
CASSYGRGFRYGYTF
>TRBD1|-|TRBV6-5|TRBJ1-2
TGTGCCAGCAGTTACTCGAGGGGACAGACCTACACCTTC
CASSYSRGQTYTF